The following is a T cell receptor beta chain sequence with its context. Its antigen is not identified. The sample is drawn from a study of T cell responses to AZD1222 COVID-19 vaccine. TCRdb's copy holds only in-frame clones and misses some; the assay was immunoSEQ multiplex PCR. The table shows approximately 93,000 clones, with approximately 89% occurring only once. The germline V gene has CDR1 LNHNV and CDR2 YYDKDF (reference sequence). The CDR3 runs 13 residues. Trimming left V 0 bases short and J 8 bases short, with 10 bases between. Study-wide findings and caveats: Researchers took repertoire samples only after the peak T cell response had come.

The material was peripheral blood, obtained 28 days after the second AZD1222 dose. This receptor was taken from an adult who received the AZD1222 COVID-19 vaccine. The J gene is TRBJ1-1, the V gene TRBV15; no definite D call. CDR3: CATSREYTSEAFF. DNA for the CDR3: TGTGCCACCAGCAGAGAATATACATCCGAAGCTTTCTTT.